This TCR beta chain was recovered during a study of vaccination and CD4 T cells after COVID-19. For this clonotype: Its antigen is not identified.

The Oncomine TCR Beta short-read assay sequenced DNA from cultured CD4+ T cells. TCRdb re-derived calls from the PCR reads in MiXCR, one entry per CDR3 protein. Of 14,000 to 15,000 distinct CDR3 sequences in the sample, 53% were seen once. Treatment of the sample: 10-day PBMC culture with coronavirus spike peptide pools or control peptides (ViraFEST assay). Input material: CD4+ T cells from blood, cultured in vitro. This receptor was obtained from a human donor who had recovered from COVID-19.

CDR3 sequence reads: CSALLADALDNEQFF. For the CDR3, the DNA is TGCAGTGCACTACTAGCGGACGCGCTGGACAATGAGCAGTTCTTC. The J gene is TRBJ2-1, the V gene TRBV20-1; 8 positions agree with TRBD2. V lost 6 bases to trimming and J lost 5 bases; unmatched junction nucleotides: 12. CDR1 and CDR2 (germline): DFQATT, SNEGSKA (reference sequence). The length of the CDR3 is 15 residues.